The 10 T cell receptor beta chains given below trace back to one sample, sequenced in a study of regulatory T cells in long-lasting Graves disease. Documented time point: persistent/refractory GD, antithyroid drugs over 5 years with positive TRAb. There was RNA extracted from PBMCs, and the TCR library was made from it. Combining iRepertoire HTBI primers with Arm-PCR of CDR3 regions, the authors built TCR beta libraries. TCRdb recomputed calls from the multiplex PCR reads with MiXCR, one row per CDR3 protein. This sample yields a few hundred thousand distinct CDR3 sequences, of which 22% are seen a single time; roughly three fifths belongs to the top ten. The sample in question was peripheral blood mononuclear cells (PBMCs), obtained when the disease was refractory, from a patient treated with antithyroid drugs. The receptors come from a female donor with Graves disease.

This clonotype was seen many times. The chain recombines TRBV12-3 or TRBV12-4 with TRBJ2-5; the match to TRBD2 covers 9 bases. The CDR3 consists of 13 residues. The V and J ends lost 7 bases and 6 bases, in that order; junction bases with no gene match: 6. CDR3 sequence: CASMGTSSKTQYF. The CDR3 DNA sequence: TGTGCCAGCATGGGGACTAGCTCAAAGACCCAGTACTTC.

Written as DNA, the CDR3 is TGTGCCAGTAGCCAGAAGACAGGGGGCGCAGATGGCTACACCTTC. This translates into CASSQKTGGADGYTF. The chain links TRBV19 to TRBJ1-2; 10 bases map to TRBD1. The V and J ends lost 6 bases and 6 bases, in that order; junction bases with no gene match: 10. In germline, CDR1 is LNHDA, CDR2 SQIVND (reference sequence). CDR3 length equals 15 residues.

In this sample, this clonotype turned up a few times. This chain joins TRBV19 and TRBJ1-4; D uncertain. Trimming cost V 1 base and J 2 bases, with 11 bases left between them. Germline values: CDR1 LNHDA, CDR2 SQIVND (reference sequence). This CDR3 has 16 residues. CDR3 protein: CASSIAGRKTNEKLFF. The CDR3 region has the DNA TGTGCCAGTAGTATAGCCGGCAGGAAGACTAATGAAAAACTGTTTTTT.

This clonotype appeared many times. The chain recombines TRBV2 with TRBJ2-7; possibly TRBD2 for D (6 bases). CDR1 is SNHLY, CDR2 FYNNEI, per germline. V lost 0 bases, J lost 5 bases, and 11 bases lay in between. The CDR3 is 14 amino acids. The CDR3 loop is CASSEAGGSHEQYF. CDR3 DNA: TGTGCCAGCAGTGAAGCGGGAGGTAGCCACGAGCAGTACTTC.

This clonotype was detected ten times or more. A junction end diverges from the germline sequence, so it may reflect a read error. CDR3 region: CASNLSGVGGKLFF. The DNA of the CDR3 is TGTGCCAGCAATTTATCCGGGGTCGGTGGAAAACTGTTTTTT. The chain employs TRBV27 and TRBJ1-4; no definite D call. The CDR3 sequence is 14 residues long. Germline values: CDR1 MNHEY, CDR2 SMNVEV (reference sequence). Using reference TRBV27 and TRBJ1-4 for the parts outside the CDR3, the full variable domain is EAQVTQNPRYLITVTGKKLTVTCSQNMNHEYMSWYRQDPGLGLRQIYYSMNVEVTDKGDVPEGYKVSRKEKRNFPLILESPSPNQTSLYFCASNLSGVGGKLFFGSGTQLSVL.

This clonotype was observed many times. The rearrangement links TRBV3-1 to TRBJ1-2; 9 bases are shared with TRBD1. In germline, CDR1 is LGHDT, CDR2 YNNKEL (reference sequence). J lost 4 bases, V lost 7 bases, and 7 bases had no gene match. The CDR3 runs to 14 residues. CDR3 amino acids: CASNRQGEGYGYTF. CDR3 DNA sequence: TGTGCCAGCAATAGACAGGGGGAGGGCTATGGCTACACCTTC.

This clonotype was observed at least ten times. This chain uses TRBV2 with TRBJ1-5; 8 bases agree with TRBD1. CDR1 is SNHLY, CDR2 FYNNEI, per germline. V dropped 6 bases and J dropped 1; count of bases not matched to a gene: 5. This CDR3 has 15 residues. The CDR3, as DNA: TGTGCCAGCAGCTCAGGGGGCCTAAGCAATCAGCCCCAGCATTTT. It codes for CASSSGGLSNQPQHF. Variable domain in full (rest from reference TRBV2 and TRBJ1-5): EPEVTQTPSHQVTQMGQEVILRCVPISNHLYFYWYRQILGQKVEFLVSFYNNEISEKSEIFDDQFSVERPDGSNFTLKIRSTKLEDSAMYFCASSSGGLSNQPQHFGDGTRLSIL.

The chain is built from TRBV19 and TRBJ1-1; 8 bases are a match to TRBD1. The V gene end was trimmed by 3 bases and the J gene end by 4 bases; junction bases not matched to a gene: 13. There are 17 residues in the CDR3. Germline V gene sequence: CDR1 LNHDA, CDR2 SQIVND (reference sequence). CDR3 sequence (DNA): TGTGCCAGTAGTATGGACAGGGTCCTATCATCGGGCACTGAAGCTTTCTTT. This encodes CASSMDRVLSSGTEAFF. Based on the CDR3 plus reference TRBV19 and TRBJ1-1, the full variable domain is DGGITQSPKYLFRKEGQNVTLSCEQNLNHDAMYWYRQDPGQGLRLIYYSQIVNDFQKGDIAEGYSVSREKKESFPLTVTSAQKNPTAFYLCASSMDRVLSSGTEAFFGQGTRLTVV.

This clonotype occurred a few times. The V call is TRBV28, the J call TRBJ2-2; no clear D. The CDR3 spans 12 residues. V was cut by 7 bases and J by 5 bases, with 8 bases left in between. Germline V gene lookup returns CDR1 MDHEN and CDR2 SYDVKM. CDR3 DNA: TGTGCCAGCACCAAATTAACCGGGGAGCTGTTTTTT. Residues: CASTKLTGELFF.

This clonotype was counted a few times. The V and J genes are TRBV18 and TRBJ2-5; no clear D. CDR1 is KGHSH, CDR2 LQKENI, per germline. V lost 1 base and J 5 bases, leaving 5 bases between the germline ends. This CDR3 comprises 12 residues. The CDR3 coding sequence is TGTGCCAGCTCACCACAGGAGGAGACCCAGTACTTC. This codes for CASSPQEETQYF.